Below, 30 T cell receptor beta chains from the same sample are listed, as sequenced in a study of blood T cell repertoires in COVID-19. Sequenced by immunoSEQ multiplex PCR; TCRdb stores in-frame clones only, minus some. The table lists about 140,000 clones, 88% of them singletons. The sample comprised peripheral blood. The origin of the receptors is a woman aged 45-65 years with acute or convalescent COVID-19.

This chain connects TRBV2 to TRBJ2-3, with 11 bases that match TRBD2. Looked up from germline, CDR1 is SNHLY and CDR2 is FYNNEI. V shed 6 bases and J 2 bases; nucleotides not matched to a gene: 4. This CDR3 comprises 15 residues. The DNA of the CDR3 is TGTGCCAGCAGCGGGGGACTAGCGGCCACAGATACGCAGTATTTT. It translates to CASSGGLAATDTQYF.

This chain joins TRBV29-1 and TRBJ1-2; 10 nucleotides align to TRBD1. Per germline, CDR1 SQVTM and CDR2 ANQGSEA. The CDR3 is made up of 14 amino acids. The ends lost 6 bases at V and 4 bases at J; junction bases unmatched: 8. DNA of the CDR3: TGCAGCGTACAAGACAGGGGGCAATCCTATGGCTACACCTTC. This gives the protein CSVQDRGQSYGYTF.

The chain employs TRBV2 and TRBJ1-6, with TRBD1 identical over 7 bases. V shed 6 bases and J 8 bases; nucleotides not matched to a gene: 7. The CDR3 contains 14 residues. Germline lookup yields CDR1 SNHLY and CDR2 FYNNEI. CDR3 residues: CASSLRGVYSPLHF. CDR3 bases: TGTGCCAGCAGCCTCAGGGGGGTATATTCACCCCTCCACTTT.

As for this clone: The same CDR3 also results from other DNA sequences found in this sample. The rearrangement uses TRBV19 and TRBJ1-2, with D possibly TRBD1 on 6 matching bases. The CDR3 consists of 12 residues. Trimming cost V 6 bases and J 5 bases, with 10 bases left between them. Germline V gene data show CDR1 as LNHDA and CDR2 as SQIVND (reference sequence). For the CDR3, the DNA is TGTGCCAGTAGCAGGGGAGGGTATGGCTACACCTTC. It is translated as CASSRGGYGYTF.

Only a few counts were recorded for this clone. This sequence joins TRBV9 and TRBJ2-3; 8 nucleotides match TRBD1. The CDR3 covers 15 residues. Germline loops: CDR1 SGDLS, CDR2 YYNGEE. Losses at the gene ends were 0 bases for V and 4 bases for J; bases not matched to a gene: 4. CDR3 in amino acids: CASSVAGGEADTQYF. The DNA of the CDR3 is TGTGCCAGCAGCGTAGCAGGGGGCGAGGCAGATACGCAGTATTTT.

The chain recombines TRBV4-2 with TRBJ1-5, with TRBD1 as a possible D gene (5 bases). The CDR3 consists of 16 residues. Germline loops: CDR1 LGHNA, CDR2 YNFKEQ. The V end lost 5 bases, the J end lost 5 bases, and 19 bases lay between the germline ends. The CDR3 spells CASSTTGTLGHQPQHF. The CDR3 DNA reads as TGTGCCAGCAGCACTACGGGGACTCTCGGACATCAGCCCCAGCATTTT.

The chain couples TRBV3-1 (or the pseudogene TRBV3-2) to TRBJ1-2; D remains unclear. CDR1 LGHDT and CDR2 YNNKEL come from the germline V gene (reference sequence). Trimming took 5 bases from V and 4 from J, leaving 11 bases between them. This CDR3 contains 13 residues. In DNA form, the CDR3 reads TGTGCCAGCAGCACATCTGAAAGCTATGGCTACACCTTC. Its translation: CASSTSESYGYTF.

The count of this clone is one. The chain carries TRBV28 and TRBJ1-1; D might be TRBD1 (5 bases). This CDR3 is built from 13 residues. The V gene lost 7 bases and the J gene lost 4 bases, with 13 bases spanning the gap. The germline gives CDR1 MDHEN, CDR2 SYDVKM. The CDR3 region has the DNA TGTGCCAGCATTCAGGGCTGGGGCACTGAAGCTTTCTTT. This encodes CASIQGWGTEAFF.

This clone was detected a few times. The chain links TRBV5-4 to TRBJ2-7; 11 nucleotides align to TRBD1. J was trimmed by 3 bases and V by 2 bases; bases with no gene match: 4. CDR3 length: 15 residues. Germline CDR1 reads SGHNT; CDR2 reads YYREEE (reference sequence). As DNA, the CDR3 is TGTGCCAGCAGCTTTAGTGGGACAGGGGGCTACGAGCAGTACTTC. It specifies CASSFSGTGGYEQYF.

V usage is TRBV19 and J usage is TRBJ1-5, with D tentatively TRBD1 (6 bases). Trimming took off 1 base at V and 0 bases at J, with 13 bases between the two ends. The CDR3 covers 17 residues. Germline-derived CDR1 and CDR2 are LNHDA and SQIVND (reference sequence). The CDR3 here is CASSIALQGYSNQPQHF. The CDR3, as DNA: TGTGCCAGTAGTATAGCCTTACAGGGATATAGCAATCAGCCCCAGCATTTT. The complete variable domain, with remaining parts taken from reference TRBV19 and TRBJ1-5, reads DGGITQSPKYLFRKEGQNVTLSCEQNLNHDAMYWYRQDPGQGLRLIYYSQIVNDFQKGDIAEGYSVSREKKESFPLTVTSAQKNPTAFYLCASSIALQGYSNQPQHFGDGTRLSIL.

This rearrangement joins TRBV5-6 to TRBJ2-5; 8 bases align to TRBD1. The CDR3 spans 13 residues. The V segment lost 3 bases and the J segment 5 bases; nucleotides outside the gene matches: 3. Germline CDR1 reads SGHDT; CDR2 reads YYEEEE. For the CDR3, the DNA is TGTGCCAGCAGCTGGACAGGGTTGGAGACCCAGTACTTC. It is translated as CASSWTGLETQYF.

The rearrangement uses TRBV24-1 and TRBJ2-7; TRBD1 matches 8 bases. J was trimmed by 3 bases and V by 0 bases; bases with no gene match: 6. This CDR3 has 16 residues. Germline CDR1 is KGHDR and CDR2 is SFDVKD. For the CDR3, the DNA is TGTGCCACCAGTGATTTGTCCTGGACAGGGAACTACGAGCAGTACTTC. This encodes CATSDLSWTGNYEQYF.

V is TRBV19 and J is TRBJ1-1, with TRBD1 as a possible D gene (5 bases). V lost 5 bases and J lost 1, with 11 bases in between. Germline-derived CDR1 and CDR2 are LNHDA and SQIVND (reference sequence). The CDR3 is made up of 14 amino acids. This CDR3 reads CASSLPQGNTEAFF. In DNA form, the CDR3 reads TGTGCCAGTAGTCTCCCTCAGGGGAACACTGAAGCTTTCTTT. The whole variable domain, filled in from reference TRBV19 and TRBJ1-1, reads DGGITQSPKYLFRKEGQNVTLSCEQNLNHDAMYWYRQDPGQGLRLIYYSQIVNDFQKGDIAEGYSVSREKKESFPLTVTSAQKNPTAFYLCASSLPQGNTEAFFGQGTRLTVV.

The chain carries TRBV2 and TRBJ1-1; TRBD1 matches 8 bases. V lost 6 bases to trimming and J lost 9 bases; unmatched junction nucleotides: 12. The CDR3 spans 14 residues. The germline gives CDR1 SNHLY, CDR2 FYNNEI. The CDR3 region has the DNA TGTGCCAGCAGCGTTGGGGGGACAGGAGAGAAAGCTTTCTTT. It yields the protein CASSVGGTGEKAFF.

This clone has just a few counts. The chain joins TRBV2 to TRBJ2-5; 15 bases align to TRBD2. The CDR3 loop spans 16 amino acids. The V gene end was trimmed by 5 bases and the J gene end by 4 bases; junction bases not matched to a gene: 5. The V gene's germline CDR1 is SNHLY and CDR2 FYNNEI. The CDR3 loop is CASSNGLAGGLETQYF. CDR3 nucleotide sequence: TGTGCCAGCAGTAACGGACTAGCGGGGGGGCTAGAGACCCAGTACTTC. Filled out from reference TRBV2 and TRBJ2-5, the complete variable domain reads EPEVTQTPSHQVTQMGQEVILRCVPISNHLYFYWYRQILGQKVEFLVSFYNNEISEKSEIFDDQFSVERPDGSNFTLKIRSTKLEDSAMYFCASSNGLAGGLETQYFGPGTRLLVL.

Here the CDR3 reads CASRDGLLLYEQYF. For the CDR3, the DNA is TGTGCCAGCAGGGACGGACTATTACTATACGAGCAGTACTTC. The genes are TRBV21-1 and TRBJ2-7; TRBD2, as called in the table, went unchecked against the DNA. TRBV21-1 is labeled a pseudogene. CDR3 length: 14 amino acids.

CDR3 amino acids: CSVGAQEREKLFF. DNA of the CDR3: TGCAGCGTTGGGGCACAGGAGCGCGAAAAACTGTTTTTT. The chain uses TRBV29-1 and TRBJ1-4; tentative D call: TRBD1 (5 bases). V lost 4 bases to trimming and J lost 8 bases, with 14 bases between them. There are 13 residues in the CDR3. Germline V CDR1 and CDR2: SQVTM, ANQGSEA.

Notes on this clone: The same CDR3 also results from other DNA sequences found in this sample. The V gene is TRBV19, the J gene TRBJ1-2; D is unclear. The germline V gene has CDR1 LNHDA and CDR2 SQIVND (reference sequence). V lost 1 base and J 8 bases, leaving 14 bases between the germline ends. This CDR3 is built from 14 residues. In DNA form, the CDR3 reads TGTGCCAGTAGTATAGGAGGGCTTTCGTACGGCTACACCTTC. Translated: CASSIGGLSYGYTF. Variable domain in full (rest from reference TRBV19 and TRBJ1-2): DGGITQSPKYLFRKEGQNVTLSCEQNLNHDAMYWYRQDPGQGLRLIYYSQIVNDFQKGDIAEGYSVSREKKESFPLTVTSAQKNPTAFYLCASSIGGLSYGYTFGSGTRLTVV.

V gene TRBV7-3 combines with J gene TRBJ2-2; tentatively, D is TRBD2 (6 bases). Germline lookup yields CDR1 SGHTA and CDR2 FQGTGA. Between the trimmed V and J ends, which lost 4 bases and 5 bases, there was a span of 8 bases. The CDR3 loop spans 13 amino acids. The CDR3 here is CASSSGGTGELFF. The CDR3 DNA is TGTGCCAGCAGCTCTGGGGGGACCGGGGAGCTGTTTTTT.

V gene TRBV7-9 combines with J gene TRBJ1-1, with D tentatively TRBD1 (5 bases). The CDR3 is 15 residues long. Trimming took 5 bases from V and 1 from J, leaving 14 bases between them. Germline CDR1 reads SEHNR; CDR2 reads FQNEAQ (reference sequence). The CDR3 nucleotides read TGTGCCAGCAGCAAGCGGGACGGAGCGAACACTGAAGCTTTCTTT. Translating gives CASSKRDGANTEAFF.

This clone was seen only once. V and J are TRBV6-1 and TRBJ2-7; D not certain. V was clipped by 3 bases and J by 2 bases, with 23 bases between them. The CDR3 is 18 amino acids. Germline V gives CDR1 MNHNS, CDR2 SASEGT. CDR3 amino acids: CASSDPYVELGHPYEQYF. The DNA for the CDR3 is TGTGCCAGCAGTGACCCTTACGTGGAGTTAGGTCATCCCTACGAGCAGTACTTC.

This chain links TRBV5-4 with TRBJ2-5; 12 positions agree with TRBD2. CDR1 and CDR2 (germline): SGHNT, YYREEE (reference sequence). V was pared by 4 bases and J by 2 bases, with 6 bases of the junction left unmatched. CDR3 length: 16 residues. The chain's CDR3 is CASSPLGTSGQETQYF. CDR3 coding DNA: TGTGCCAGCAGCCCGTTGGGGACTAGCGGGCAAGAGACCCAGTACTTC.

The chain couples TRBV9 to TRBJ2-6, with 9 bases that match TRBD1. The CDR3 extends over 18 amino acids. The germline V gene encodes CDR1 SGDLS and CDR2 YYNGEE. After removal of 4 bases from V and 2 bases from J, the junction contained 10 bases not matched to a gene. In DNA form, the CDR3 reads TGTGCCAGCAGCACGCGCCGGGACAGGGTTACTGGGGCCAACGTCCTGACTTTC. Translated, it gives CASSTRRDRVTGANVLTF.

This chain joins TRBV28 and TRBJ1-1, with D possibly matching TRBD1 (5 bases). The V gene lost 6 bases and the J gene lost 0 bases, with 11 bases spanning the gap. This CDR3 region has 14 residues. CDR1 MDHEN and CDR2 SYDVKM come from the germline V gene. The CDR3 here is CASSRQTLNTEAFF. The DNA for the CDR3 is TGTGCCAGCAGCAGACAGACCCTGAACACTGAAGCTTTCTTT.

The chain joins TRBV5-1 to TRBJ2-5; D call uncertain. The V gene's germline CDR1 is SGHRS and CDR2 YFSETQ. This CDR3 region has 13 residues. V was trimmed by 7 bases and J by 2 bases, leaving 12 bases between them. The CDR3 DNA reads TGCGCCAGCTCTGGCACAGATCAAGAGACCCAGTACTTC. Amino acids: CASSGTDQETQYF. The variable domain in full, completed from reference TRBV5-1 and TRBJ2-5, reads KAGVTQTPRYLIKTRGQQVTLSCSPISGHRSVSWYQQTPGQGLQFLFEYFSETQRNKGNFPGRFSGRQFSNSRSEMNVSTLELGDSALYLCASSGTDQETQYFGPGTRLLVL.

CDR3 nucleotides: TGTGCCACCCTAGAGGGTGGAAAACAGCCCCAGCATTTT. Its protein is CATLEGGKQPQHF. The chain joins TRBV11-2 to TRBJ1-5; D remains unclear. Germline CDR1 and CDR2: SGHAT and FQNNGV. This CDR3 has 13 residues. Trimming removed 10 bases from V and 7 bases from J, with 17 bases in between.

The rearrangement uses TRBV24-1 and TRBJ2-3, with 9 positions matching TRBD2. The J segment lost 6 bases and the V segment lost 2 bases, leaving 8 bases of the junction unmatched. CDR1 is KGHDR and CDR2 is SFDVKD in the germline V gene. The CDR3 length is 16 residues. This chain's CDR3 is CATSDSSAGGVDTQYF. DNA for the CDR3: TGTGCCACCAGTGATTCGTCGGCGGGGGGGGTGGATACGCAGTATTTT.

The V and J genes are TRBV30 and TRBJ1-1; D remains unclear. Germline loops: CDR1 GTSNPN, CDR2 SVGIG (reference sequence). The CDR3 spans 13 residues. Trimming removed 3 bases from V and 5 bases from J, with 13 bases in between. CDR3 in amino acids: CAWSDRPGTEAFF. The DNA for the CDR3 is TGTGCCTGGAGCGACCGCCCGGGGACTGAAGCTTTCTTT.

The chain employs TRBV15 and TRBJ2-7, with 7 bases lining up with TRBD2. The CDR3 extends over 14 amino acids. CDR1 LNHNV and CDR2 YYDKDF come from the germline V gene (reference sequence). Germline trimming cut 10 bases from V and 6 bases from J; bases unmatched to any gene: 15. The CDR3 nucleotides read TGTGCCATTTCTAAGAGAGGGGAGGGCGGCGAGCAGTACTTC. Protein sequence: CAISKRGEGGEQYF.

CDR3: CASSRGQGGYGYTF. Written as DNA, the CDR3 is TGTGCCAGCAGCCGTGGACAGGGGGGATATGGCTACACCTTC. This rearrangement joins TRBV3-1 (or the pseudogene TRBV3-2) to TRBJ1-2, with 10 nucleotides matching TRBD1. Germline CDR1 is LGHDT and CDR2 is YNNKEL (reference sequence). J gave up 5 bases and V 4 bases, and 4 bases lay outside the gene matches. This CDR3 has 14 residues.